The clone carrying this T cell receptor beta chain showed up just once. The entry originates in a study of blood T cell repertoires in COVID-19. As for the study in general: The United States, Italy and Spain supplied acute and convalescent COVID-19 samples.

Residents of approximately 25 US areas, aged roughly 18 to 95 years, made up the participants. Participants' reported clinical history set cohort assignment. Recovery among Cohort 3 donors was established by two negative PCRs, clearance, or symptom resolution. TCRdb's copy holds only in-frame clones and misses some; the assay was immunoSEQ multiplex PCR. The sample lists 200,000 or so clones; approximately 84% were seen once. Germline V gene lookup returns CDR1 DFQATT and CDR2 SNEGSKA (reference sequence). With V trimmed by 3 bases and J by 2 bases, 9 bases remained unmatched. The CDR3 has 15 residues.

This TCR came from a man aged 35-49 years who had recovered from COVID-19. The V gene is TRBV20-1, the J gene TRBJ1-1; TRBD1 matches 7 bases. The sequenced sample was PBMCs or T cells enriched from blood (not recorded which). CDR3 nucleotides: TGCAGTGCTAGTGGACGGCGAGGGGGCAACACTGAAGCTTTCTTT. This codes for CSASGRRGGNTEAFF.